Sequencing of this TCR beta chain was carried out in a study of human T cells and chemical hapten exposure. TCRdb fed the RACE reads into MiXCR, producing one record per CDR3 protein. This sample carries about 41,000 distinct CDR3 sequences, approximately 3.4% of them seen once, and the ten largest clones take 6.5% to 8%. This clonotype was found many times. The germline CDR1 and CDR2 sequences are MDHEN and SYDVKM. The CDR3 is 12 amino acids. V shed 10 bases, J shed 5 bases, and the junction held 5 bases outside the gene matches. The time point here: patch test 2, 6 weeks after DPC sensitization. The treatment: therapeutic diphenylcyclopropenone sensitization with weekly scalp DPC. Blood sampling preceded each patch test application.

This specimen was whole blood, taken in connection with sensitization to the hapten diphenylcyclopropenone (DPC). This sequence was found in a man in his forties or fifties with alopecia areata. Some clones in this sample may be carry-over from other donors' samples. The gene calls are TRBV28 and TRBJ1-5, with 7 bases matching TRBD1. The CDR3 DNA sequence: TGTGCCACCTCAGGGGGGGATCAGCCCCAGCATTTT. It is translated as CATSGGDQPQHF.